What follows are 23 T cell receptor beta chains derived from one specimen sequenced in a study of T cells in tumors after PD-1 blockade. Measured with immunoSEQ multiplex PCR; TCRdb has only the in-frame clones, and not every one. The sample has some 13,000 clones; around 68% are singletons. The sample in question was tumor tissue, obtained after anti-PD-1 treatment. These TCRs come from a human donor with cutaneous squamous cell carcinoma.

V usage is TRBV7-9 and J usage is TRBJ2-1, with D tentatively TRBD1 (6 bases). The CDR3 has 13 amino acids. V lost 3 bases and J lost 8, with 11 bases in between. Per germline, CDR1 SEHNR and CDR2 FQNEAQ (reference sequence). CDR3 residues: CASSLDSFHEQFF. The CDR3, as DNA: TGTGCCAGCAGCTTGGACAGTTTTCATGAGCAGTTCTTC.

The chain carries TRBV7-8 and TRBJ1-1; tentatively, D is TRBD1 (6 bases). This CDR3 contains 13 residues. Germline CDR1 SGHVS, CDR2 FQNEAQ. Trimming removed 1 base from V and 5 bases from J, with 8 bases in between. CDR3 protein: CASSLDRATEAFF. The CDR3 bases are TGTGCCAGCAGCTTAGACAGGGCGACTGAAGCTTTCTTT.

This clone was picked up a small number of times. V gene TRBV29-1 combines with J gene TRBJ1-1; D possibly corresponds to TRBD1 (6 bases). This CDR3 spans 12 amino acids. Trimming removed 7 bases from V and 1 base from J, with 10 bases in between. Germline loops: CDR1 SQVTM, CDR2 ANQGSEA. The CDR3 DNA follows: TGCAGCGCCCGGGACACGAACACTGAAGCTTTCTTT. It translates to CSARDTNTEAFF.

There are a few counts of this clone. The gene calls are TRBV30 and TRBJ2-7; no clear D gene. The CDR3 covers 13 residues. V lost 2 bases, J lost 0 bases, and 8 bases lay in between. The germline V gene encodes CDR1 GTSNPN and CDR2 SVGIG (reference sequence). CDR3 sequence reads: CAWSQADSYEQYF. CDR3 in DNA: TGTGCCTGGAGTCAGGCCGACTCCTACGAGCAGTACTTC.

This clone was observed once. J is TRBJ1-6 and V is TRBV10-3; D is perhaps TRBD1 (5 bases). Germline V gene sequence: CDR1 ENHRY, CDR2 SYGVKD. This CDR3 is built from 14 residues. V shed 0 bases and J shed 10 bases, with 10 bases lying between them. The CDR3 protein is CAISESGDRSPLHF. The CDR3 coding sequence is TGTGCCATCAGTGAGTCGGGGGACCGGTCACCCCTCCACTTT.

V usage is TRBV15 and J usage is TRBJ2-5, with 7 positions matching TRBD1. CDR1 LNHNV and CDR2 YYDKDF come from the germline V gene (reference sequence). The J segment lost 5 bases and the V segment lost 0 bases, leaving 9 bases of the junction unmatched. CDR3 length equals 16 residues. The CDR3 DNA reads TGTGCCACCAGCAGAGACAGGGCAGGGGGTGTGGAGACCCAGTACTTC. This codes for CATSRDRAGGVETQYF.

This clone is categorized as large. The chain carries TRBV11-3 and TRBJ2-5; tentatively, D is TRBD1 or TRBD2 (5 bases each). Trimming stripped 5 bases from V and 5 bases from J, with 18 bases between. The V gene's germline CDR1 is SGHNT and CDR2 YENEEA. This CDR3 contains 15 residues. CDR3 amino acids: CASSPGRSSAETQYF. Written as DNA, the CDR3 is TGTGCCAGCAGCCCGGGACGGAGTTCCGCGGAGACCCAGTACTTC.

The chain couples TRBV7-9 to TRBJ2-1; a weak D match, TRBD2 (5 bases). Trimming stripped 5 bases from V and 0 bases from J, with 20 bases between. The CDR3 is 18 amino acids. Germline CDR1 reads SEHNR; CDR2 reads FQNEAQ (reference sequence). The DNA for the CDR3 is TGTGCCAGCAGCGCGCCCGATTGGACTCGAGGCTCCTACAATGAGCAGTTCTTC. Its protein product is CASSAPDWTRGSYNEQFF.

J is TRBJ2-1 and V is TRBV15; the D gene is possibly TRBD2 (6 bases). This CDR3 comprises 16 residues. The V and J ends lost 5 bases and 4 bases respectively, with 18 bases between them. The germline V gene encodes CDR1 LNHNV and CDR2 YYDKDF (reference sequence). The CDR3 loop reads CATSSMTRPSYNEQFF. The CDR3 DNA is TGTGCCACCAGCTCGATGACTAGACCCTCTTACAATGAGCAGTTCTTC.

This clone was seen only once. V is TRBV7-6 and J is TRBJ1-1; no clear D. This CDR3 spans 15 amino acids. The germline V and J ends were trimmed by 1 base and 0 bases, with 9 bases remaining between them. The germline V gene has CDR1 SGHVS and CDR2 FNYEAQ. CDR3 in amino acids: CASSLGVTMNTEAFF. As DNA, the CDR3 is TGTGCCAGCAGCTTAGGGGTAACCATGAACACTGAAGCTTTCTTT.

The chain is built from TRBV28 and TRBJ2-7; D is unresolved. CDR3 length equals 11 residues. Germline CDR1 MDHEN, CDR2 SYDVKM. V lost 2 bases to trimming and J lost 6 bases, with 5 bases between them. The CDR3 DNA sequence: TGTGCCAGCAGTTTACCCGGCGAGCAGTACTTC. It translates to CASSLPGEQYF.

The V gene is TRBV19, the J gene TRBJ1-3; D is unresolved. CDR3 length: 19 residues. V was clipped by 3 bases and J by 0 bases, with 21 bases between them. Germline CDR1 is LNHDA and CDR2 is SQIVND (reference sequence). In nucleotides, the CDR3 is TGTGCCAGTAGTATCGCTAGAAGAAGGTTCCGATACTCTGGAAACACCATATATTTT. Translating gives CASSIARRRFRYSGNTIYF.

V gene TRBV4-3 combines with J gene TRBJ1-2, with a weak D call TRBD1 (5 bases). Germline-derived CDR1 and CDR2 are LGHNA and YSLEER. V dropped 1 base and J dropped 3 bases, with 15 bases sitting between them. CDR3 length: 16 amino acids. CDR3 residues: CASSQVRAGKDYGYTF. In DNA, the CDR3 is TGCGCCAGCAGCCAAGTTCGGGCAGGGAAGGACTATGGCTACACCTTC.

This chain joins TRBV19 and TRBJ2-5; unclear D gene. In germline, CDR1 is LNHDA, CDR2 SQIVND (reference sequence). V dropped 6 bases and J dropped 1 base, with 12 bases sitting between them. CDR3 length: 14 residues. The CDR3 region is CASRKTAVQETQYF. As DNA, the CDR3 is TGTGCCAGTAGGAAGACGGCCGTCCAAGAGACCCAGTACTTC.

In its sample, this clone was seen a few times. The J gene is TRBJ2-2, the V gene TRBV7-9, with TRBD2 matching 10 bases. The CDR3 is 17 residues long. V lost 3 bases to trimming and J lost 0 bases; unmatched junction nucleotides: 4. The germline CDR1 and CDR2 sequences are SEHNR and FQNEAQ (reference sequence). The CDR3 DNA is TGTGCCAGCAGCTTTACCGGGACTAGCGCGAACACCGGGGAGCTGTTTTTT. Protein: CASSFTGTSANTGELFF.

This chain uses TRBV12-5 with TRBJ2-3; 9 nucleotides align to TRBD1. The CDR3 is made up of 18 amino acids. Germline CDR1 reads LGHNT; CDR2 reads FRNRAP. V was pared by 5 bases and J by 0 bases, with 12 bases of the junction left unmatched. Here the CDR3 DNA reads TGTGCTAGTGGTCCCGTAACACCCGGGACAGGGAGCACAGATACGCAGTATTTT. Its protein product is CASGPVTPGTGSTDTQYF.

In its sample, this clone was seen a few times. CDR3 protein: CASSLTSHDGYTF. CDR3 in DNA: TGTGCCAGCAGCTTAACATCCCACGATGGCTACACCTTC. The chain carries TRBV7-3 and TRBJ1-2; the D is unclear. Trimming shortened V by 0 bases and J by 6 bases, and 8 bases separated the two germline ends. This CDR3 has 13 residues. Germline values: CDR1 SGHTA, CDR2 FQGTGA.

The V call is TRBV5-1, the J call TRBJ1-2; tentatively, D is TRBD1 (6 bases). Germline lookup yields CDR1 SGHRS and CDR2 YFSETQ. This CDR3 contains 17 residues. Between the trimmed V and J ends, which lost 2 bases and 1 base, there was a span of 18 bases. CDR3 sequence (DNA): TGCGCCAGCAGCTTTGGACAGCCGACCCCCGATAACTATGGCTACACCTTC. Translated: CASSFGQPTPDNYGYTF.

The rearrangement joins TRBV5-1 to TRBJ2-7; D is unresolved. The CDR3 is 15 residues long. Per the germline V gene, CDR1 is SGHRS and CDR2 is YFSETQ. The ends were cut back, 2 bases at V and 2 bases at J, with 14 bases in the middle. The CDR3 sequence: CASSFGGSTPYEQYF. CDR3 nucleotides: TGCGCCAGCAGCTTTGGCGGAAGTACACCCTACGAGCAGTACTTC.

DNA of the CDR3: TGTGCCAGCAGCTTAGGACAGAACACTGAAGCTTTCTTT. It is translated as CASSLGQNTEAFF. The chain employs TRBV7-2 and TRBJ1-1; no reliable D call. V was pared by 1 base and J by 1 base, with 4 bases between. Per germline, CDR1 SGHTA and CDR2 FQGNSA. This CDR3 region has 13 residues.

V usage is TRBV6-2 or TRBV6-3 and J usage is TRBJ1-2, with TRBD1 matching 7 bases. The CDR3 extends over 12 amino acids. The V and J ends lost 6 bases and 3 bases, in that order; junction bases with no gene match: 1. Germline V gene sequence: CDR1 MNHEY, CDR2 SVGEGT. CDR3 residues: CASSGTDYGYTF. DNA for the CDR3: TGTGCCAGCAGCGGGACAGACTATGGCTACACCTTC.

This clone turned up a few times. This chain connects TRBV5-1 to TRBJ1-1; D not resolved. The CDR3 consists of 14 residues. V lost 0 bases and J lost 6, with 12 bases in between. In germline, CDR1 is SGHRS, CDR2 YFSETQ. The CDR3 is CASSLDSVAPEAFF. The CDR3 nucleotides read TGCGCCAGCAGCTTGGACTCGGTGGCGCCTGAAGCTTTCTTT.

This sequence joins TRBV11-1 and TRBJ2-1; 7 positions agree with TRBD2. Germline-derived CDR1 and CDR2 are SGHAT and FQDESV (reference sequence). The CDR3 contains 15 residues. The V gene end was trimmed by 5 bases and the J gene end by 0 bases; junction bases not matched to a gene: 4. The CDR3 is CASSARGSSYNEQFF. The CDR3 coding sequence is TGTGCCAGCAGCGCGCGGGGGAGCTCCTACAATGAGCAGTTCTTC. The complete variable domain, with remaining parts taken from reference TRBV11-1 and TRBJ2-1, reads EAEVAQSPRYKITEKSQAVAFWCDPISGHATLYWYRQILGQGPELLVQFQDESVVDDSQLPKDRFSAERLKGVDSTLKIQPAELGDSAMYLCASSARGSSYNEQFFGPGTRLTVL.